Described below is a single TCR beta chain sequence and its context. Its antigen is not yet known. No per-base quality is available; no much larger clone lies one base away. The record originates from a study of cytomegalovirus exposure and HLA in healthy donors (dated by TCRdb to 2017 to 2019). For the wider study: According to a later analysis, the roughly 130 validation repertoires were produced on the same platform as the 700 or so repertoires of the first cohort. The study combined high-throughput TCR immunosequencing, statistical association of individual TCRs with disease status, and machine learning to predict cytomegalovirus infection status. The aim of the study was to test whether cataloging public T cell receptors could identify signatures of past pathogen exposure. Along with the roughly 670-subject first cohort, a separate validation cohort of roughly 110 different subjects was used. General study outcomes and caveats: The authors suggested that the approach could potentially be generalized to other disease states and immunological phenotypes. The classifier was reported to diagnose cytomegalovirus status with high specificity and sensitivity in both the original cohort and the validation cohort. The validation cohort had no HLA typing available for a later analysis, so co-occurrence within that cohort was assessed over all 130 or so repertoires. Across donors, most TCR sequences were observed very rarely, whereas some public TCRs were present in many individuals. Three of the identified cytomegalovirus-associated TCR beta chains were confirmed in vitro to be specific for cytomegalovirus antigens. A later analysis found that TCRs clustered in the first cohort also tended to co-occur in the 95 to 150 validation repertoires, with approximately 95% of cluster scores above 0. A total of about 180 TCR beta chains were listed by the study as associated with cytomegalovirus.

Based on the germline V gene (reference sequence), the CDR1 and CDR2 sequences are MNHEY and SMNVEV. CDR3 length: 12 amino acids, cysteine to phenylalanine. Solely the CDR3 DNA is kept, with 36 bases framed from the first base. Compared with germline, V lacks 4 bases and J lacks 11 bases; bases without a gene match: 7. Library generation was performed with the immunoSEQ multiplex PCR assay. The authors' analysis ran thus. A statistical classification framework was built for diagnosing cytomegalovirus status from the catalog of TCR beta chain sequences. TCRdb limited this immuneACCESS table to in-frame rearrangements with V and J called. A share of clones is missing; checked studies link under half to unresolved V genes, and the rest is unexplained. The DNA gave D and trimming, while V, J and clone size come from that table. The sample contains about 180,000 clones, 85% of them found a single time. Approximately 15% of the sample is in the top ten clones.

The donors belonged to the validation cohort of approximately 130 subjects, which was separate from the roughly 670-subject first cohort. The source material was PBMCs. This sequence originates from a young man in good health and CMV-seropositive. The sequence joins TRBV27 to TRBJ1-1; TRBD1 fits 7 bases in the junction. The CDR3 here reads CASSSPGQRAFF. The DNA sequence follows: TGTGCCAGCAGTTCCCCGGGACAGAGGGCTTTCTTT.